A single sample is the source of the 29 T cell receptor beta chains below, sequenced in a study of CD8 T cells in ankylosing spondylitis (dated by TCRdb to about 2017). The method was 5' RACE. Sequencing was performed on an Illumina HiSeq 2500. The raw public data were reprocessed by TCRdb itself: fastp quality trimming at Q25, MiXCR clonotype calling, in-frame beta chains only. Rows merge per CDR3 protein into single entries with the most common DNA and genes. This sample lists roughly 150,000 distinct CDR3 sequences; roughly 34% were detected once. 4.5% to 6% of the sample rests with the top ten. The specimen sequenced was synovial fluid, either unsorted or a sorted T cell fraction (not recorded which). The receptors here all came from a male donor with ankylosing spondylitis.

The rearrangement links TRBV3-1 to TRBJ2-7, with 7 nucleotides matching TRBD1. The CDR3 has 17 residues. The junction had 15 bases not matched to a gene; V was cut back by 2 bases and J by 5 bases. Germline values: CDR1 LGHDT, CDR2 YNNKEL (reference sequence). The CDR3 nucleotides read TGTGCCAGCAGCCAAACAAGGGACATACAGGGGTTCGACGAGCAGTACTTC. Amino acids: CASSQTRDIQGFDEQYF.

This clonotype was counted many times. V usage is TRBV12-3 or TRBV12-4 and J usage is TRBJ2-3; D call uncertain. The CDR3 totals 12 residues. V lost 5 bases to trimming and J lost 8 bases, with 11 bases between them. Here the CDR3 reads CASSLDLGTQYF. For the CDR3, the DNA is TGTGCCAGCAGTCTAGACTTAGGTACGCAGTATTTT.

The sample holds one count of this clonotype. This sequence joins TRBV29-1 and TRBJ2-3, with 7 bases identical to TRBD2. J lost 6 bases, V lost 6 bases, and 15 bases had no gene match. This CDR3 is 15 amino acids long. Germline-derived CDR1 and CDR2 are SQVTM and ANQGSEA. The CDR3 DNA sequence: TGCAGCGTGGACGGGAGGCGGGGAGCCGTGGATACGCAGTATTTT. Encoded protein: CSVDGRRGAVDTQYF.

The chain uses TRBV4-2 and TRBJ2-7, with 13 nucleotides matching TRBD2. There are 15 residues in the CDR3. J lost 9 bases, V lost 1 base, and 6 bases had no gene match. The germline CDR1 and CDR2 sequences are LGHNA and YNFKEQ. The CDR3 bases are TGTGCCAGCAGCCAAGCCAGGACTAGCGGGAGCCGGCAGTACTTC. Translation: CASSQARTSGSRQYF.

This clonotype came up a few times. The chain carries TRBV2 and TRBJ1-2, with TRBD1 as a possible D gene (5 bases). The V end was cut by 6 bases, the J end by 3 bases, with 11 bases between. This CDR3 comprises 13 residues. CDR1 is SNHLY, CDR2 FYNNEI, per germline. The CDR3 spells CASRVGTDYGYTF. The CDR3 coding sequence is TGTGCCAGCAGGGTAGGGACTGACTATGGCTACACCTTC. The whole variable domain, remainder taken from reference TRBV2 and TRBJ1-2, is EPEVTQTPSHQVTQMGQEVILRCVPISNHLYFYWYRQILGQKVEFLVSFYNNEISEKSEIFDDQFSVERPDGSNFTLKIRSTKLEDSAMYFCASRVGTDYGYTFGSGTRLTVV.

This clonotype was recorded a few times. The rearrangement links TRBV10-3 to TRBJ2-1, with a weak D call TRBD2 (5 bases). The V gene lost 8 bases and the J gene lost 5 bases, with 16 bases spanning the gap. Germline loops: CDR1 ENHRY, CDR2 SYGVKD. This CDR3 region has 14 residues. This CDR3 is CAIGATGGDNEQFF. DNA of the CDR3: TGTGCCATCGGTGCGACTGGAGGAGACAATGAGCAGTTCTTC.

V usage is TRBV4-2 and J usage is TRBJ2-7; TRBD2 might be the D (6 bases). The CDR3 sequence is 16 residues long. From germline, CDR1 is LGHNA and CDR2 YNFKEQ. With 0 bases removed from V and 2 bases from J, the gap between germline ends came to 14 bases. The CDR3 sequence is CASSQDLGGAAYEQYF. CDR3 in DNA: TGTGCCAGCAGCCAAGATCTCGGGGGAGCCGCCTACGAGCAGTACTTC.

This clonotype was detected only a few times. The rearrangement links TRBV9 to TRBJ1-4; 7 nucleotides line up with TRBD1. J gave up 8 bases and V 3 bases, and 7 bases lay outside the gene matches. The germline gives CDR1 SGDLS, CDR2 YYNGEE. The CDR3 loop spans 14 amino acids. CDR3 loop: CASSADREREKLFF. The CDR3 DNA reads TGTGCCAGCAGCGCCGACAGGGAAAGAGAAAAACTGTTTTTT.

This rearrangement joins TRBV5-5 to TRBJ1-4; D gene unclear. The CDR3 is 12 residues long. The germline V gene encodes CDR1 SGHKS and CDR2 YYEKEE (reference sequence). Between the trimmed V and J ends, which lost 5 bases and 6 bases, there was a span of 8 bases. As DNA, the CDR3 is TGTGCCAGCAGAGGAGGAGATGAAAAACTGTTTTTT. It yields the protein CASRGGDEKLFF.

The CDR3 sequence: CASSFLRVYNEQFF. The CDR3 nucleotides read TGTGCCAGCAGTTTCTTGCGGGTATACAATGAGCAGTTCTTC. The rearrangement joins TRBV12-3 or TRBV12-4 to TRBJ2-1; D may be TRBD2 (5 bases). V was trimmed by 3 bases and J by 4 bases, leaving 10 bases between them. The CDR3 loop spans 14 amino acids.

The chain combines TRBV4-1 with TRBJ2-1; the D gene is possibly TRBD2 (5 bases). The length of the CDR3 is 18 residues. Per germline, CDR1 MGHRA and CDR2 YSYEKL. Trimming took 1 base from V and 0 from J, leaving 16 bases between them. The DNA for the CDR3 is TGCGCCAGCAGCCAAGTGACTCCTCGGGAAAGCTCCTACAATGAGCAGTTCTTC. Protein product: CASSQVTPRESSYNEQFF.

The chain recombines TRBV28 with TRBJ2-7; 8 bases align to TRBD1. The J segment lost 5 bases and the V segment lost 6 bases, leaving 12 bases of the junction unmatched. CDR3 length equals 15 residues. Germline V gives CDR1 MDHEN, CDR2 SYDVKM. CDR3 in amino acids: CASRSGQGEYHEQYF. Written as DNA, the CDR3 is TGTGCCAGCAGGTCTGGACAGGGTGAATACCACGAGCAGTACTTC.

The chain is built from TRBV4-2 and TRBJ2-4, with D possibly TRBD2 on 7 matching bases. There are 15 residues in the CDR3. The germline V and J ends were trimmed by 1 base and 3 bases, with 10 bases remaining between them. In germline, CDR1 is LGHNA, CDR2 YNFKEQ. CDR3 residues: CASSQGGGNKNIQYF. CDR3 bases: TGTGCCAGCAGCCAAGGGGGGGGCAACAAAAACATTCAGTACTTC.

This clonotype was detected a few times. The V gene is TRBV7-9, the J gene TRBJ1-2; D gene uncertain. Between the trimmed V and J ends, which lost 3 bases and 6 bases, there was a span of 14 bases. The CDR3 sequence is 14 residues long. Germline CDR1 and CDR2: SEHNR and FQNEAQ (reference sequence). CDR3: CASSFVSQPHGYTF. CDR3 bases: TGTGCCAGCAGCTTTGTGAGCCAGCCCCATGGCTACACCTTC. The full variable domain, completed using reference TRBV7-9 and TRBJ1-2, is DTGVSQNPRHKITKRGQNVTFRCDPISEHNRLYWYRQTLGQGPEFLTYFQNEAQLEKSRLLSDRFSAERPKGSFSTLEIQRTEQGDSAMYLCASSFVSQPHGYTFGSGTRLTVV.

The sample holds a few counts of this clonotype. The rearrangement links TRBV12-3 or TRBV12-4 to TRBJ1-5; 10 bases fit TRBD1. The CDR3 loop spans 17 amino acids. The V gene end was trimmed by 5 bases and the J gene end by 2 bases; junction bases not matched to a gene: 9. In nucleotides, the CDR3 is TGTGCCAGCAGTCCCCGGAGGGACAGGGGCGGCAATCAGCCCCAGCATTTT. Protein sequence: CASSPRRDRGGNQPQHF.

A remark on this clonotype: One end of the junction fails to match germline, which may point to a read error. The V gene is TRBV3-1, the J gene TRBJ1-2; tentatively, D is TRBD1 (5 bases). The CDR3 has 11 amino acids. Germline CDR1 reads LGHDT; CDR2 reads YNNKEL (reference sequence). The CDR3 DNA is TGTGCCAGCAGCTCCTACGGGACTGCCAACTTC. Translating it yields CASSSYGTANF.

Remarks on this clonotype: Being one base from a much bigger clone, this may be a read error. The DNA is left out, because the CDR3 cannot be placed on it with certainty; the CDR3 is given as TCRdb lists it. The chain joins TRBV30 to TRBJ2-3; the tabulated D call, TRBD1, remains unverified against the DNA. The germline V gene has CDR1 GTSNPN and CDR2 SVGIG (reference sequence). Including both end residues, the CDR3 is 12 amino acids long. This CDR3 is CAWAPGTDTRYF.

The sample holds a few counts of this clonotype. The chain uses TRBV5-1 and TRBJ1-1; D may be TRBD1 (6 bases). The CDR3 spans 15 residues. Germline V gene data show CDR1 as SGHRS and CDR2 as YFSETQ. V was trimmed by 3 bases and J by 4 bases, leaving 16 bases between them. The CDR3 region is CASSSQGGAGTEAFF. As DNA, the CDR3 is TGCGCCAGCAGCTCCCAAGGGGGGGCCGGCACTGAAGCTTTCTTT.

This clonotype was seen more than once but under ten times. The genes are TRBV29-1 and TRBJ2-1, with a possible D match to TRBD1 (5 bases). The CDR3 is 13 residues long. Germline CDR1 SQVTM, CDR2 ANQGSEA. V dropped 3 bases and J dropped 4 bases, with 10 bases sitting between them. CDR3: CSVDLGAYNEQFF. As DNA, the CDR3 is TGCAGCGTTGATTTAGGGGCTTACAATGAGCAGTTCTTC.

J is TRBJ1-1 and V is TRBV5-1; tentative D call: TRBD1 (5 bases). The CDR3 is 12 residues long. From germline, CDR1 is SGHRS and CDR2 YFSETQ. V lost 4 bases and J 5 bases, leaving 9 bases between the germline ends. The CDR3 is CASSTGDTEAFF. The DNA of the CDR3 is TGCGCCAGCAGCACGGGGGATACTGAAGCTTTCTTT.

The chain uses TRBV20-1 and TRBJ2-7; 8 bases fit TRBD2. The V gene end was trimmed by 6 bases and the J gene end by 1 base; junction bases not matched to a gene: 5. The CDR3 length is 13 residues. Germline V gives CDR1 DFQATT, CDR2 SNEGSKA (reference sequence). The CDR3 protein is CSARVAGSYEQYF. The CDR3 DNA follows: TGCAGTGCCCGAGTAGCGGGATCCTACGAGCAGTACTTC.

The genes are TRBV7-2 and TRBJ2-3; unclear D gene. Germline V lookup: CDR1 SGHTA, CDR2 FQGNSA. V dropped 5 bases and J dropped 6 bases, with 9 bases sitting between them. The CDR3 consists of 12 residues. The CDR3 region is CASSPWTDTQYF. CDR3 DNA sequence: TGTGCCAGCAGCCCGTGGACGGATACGCAGTATTTT.

This clonotype was seen many times. The rearrangement joins TRBV6-2 or TRBV6-3 to TRBJ2-3; the D gene could be TRBD1 or TRBD2 (6 bases each). Germline CDR1 MNHEY, CDR2 SVGEGT. Trimming stripped 1 base from V and 2 bases from J, with 7 bases between. The CDR3 spans 14 residues. The CDR3 protein is CASSYWGATDTQYF. CDR3 DNA sequence: TGTGCCAGCAGTTACTGGGGGGCCACAGATACGCAGTATTTT.

The rearrangement links TRBV20-1 to TRBJ1-2; TRBD1 matches 8 bases. Germline V gives CDR1 DFQATT, CDR2 SNEGSKA (reference sequence). V shed 0 bases and J 7 bases; nucleotides not matched to a gene: 4. The CDR3 runs to 13 residues. The CDR3 DNA reads TGCAGTGCTAGAGAACAGGGGGTTGGTGGCTACACCTTC. It specifies CSAREQGVGGYTF.

This clonotype has only a few counts. The rearrangement links TRBV7-9 to TRBJ1-4; unclear D gene. The CDR3 has 16 amino acids. From germline, CDR1 is SEHNR and CDR2 FQNEAQ (reference sequence). With 1 base removed from V and 0 bases from J, the gap between germline ends came to 9 bases. The CDR3 reads CASSLDSAATNEKLFF. The DNA of the CDR3 is TGTGCCAGCAGCTTAGACAGCGCCGCAACTAATGAAAAACTGTTTTTT.

The chain employs TRBV5-1 and TRBJ1-2; TRBD1 is a possible D gene (6 bases). The germline V gene has CDR1 SGHRS and CDR2 YFSETQ. CDR3 length: 14 amino acids. V was trimmed by 4 bases and J by 7 bases, leaving 17 bases between them. Here the CDR3 reads CASSPEMGARGYTF. Written as DNA, the CDR3 is TGCGCCAGCAGCCCAGAGATGGGGGCTCGTGGCTACACCTTC.

V usage is TRBV5-1 and J usage is TRBJ2-7; possibly TRBD1 for D (6 bases). The V end lost 4 bases, the J end lost 2 bases, and 13 bases lay between the germline ends. This CDR3 region has 14 residues. Germline CDR1 is SGHRS and CDR2 is YFSETQ. This chain's CDR3 is CASSPRTDTYEQYF. Written as DNA, the CDR3 is TGCGCCAGCAGCCCCCGGACAGACACCTACGAGCAGTACTTC.

The chain carries TRBV20-1 and TRBJ1-4; 8 bases are shared with TRBD1. This CDR3 is 16 amino acids long. The V gene end was trimmed by 0 bases and the J gene end by 7 bases; junction bases not matched to a gene: 10. CDR1 DFQATT and CDR2 SNEGSKA come from the germline V gene (reference sequence). The CDR3 region has the DNA TGCAGTGCTAGAGATGGGTTCCAGGGGGCAGGTGAAAAACTGTTTTTT. Its translation is CSARDGFQGAGEKLFF.

V gene TRBV7-9 combines with J gene TRBJ2-3; TRBD2 is a possible D gene (6 bases). Germline CDR1 is SEHNR and CDR2 is FQNEAQ (reference sequence). Trimming cost V 4 bases and J 7 bases, with 15 bases left between them. CDR3 length equals 14 residues. CDR3 coding DNA: TGTGCCAGCAGCTCTACCGGGGGAATGAATACGCAGTATTTT. Translation gives CASSSTGGMNTQYF.